The 31 T cell receptor beta chains in this list originate from one sample, sequenced in a study of T cell responses to AZD1222 COVID-19 vaccine. Clones were sequenced by immunoSEQ multiplex PCR, and TCRdb holds only the in-frame ones, with some missing. Of about 190,000 clones listed, 80% to 90% are singletons. The material was peripheral blood, obtained on day 0 of AZD1222 vaccination. Every receptor here comes from an adult in good health.

This chain joins TRBV5-1 and TRBJ2-5; D remains unclear. Germline assignment: CDR1 SGHRS and CDR2 YFSETQ. CDR3 length: 14 residues. V lost 0 bases and J lost 1, with 7 bases in between. DNA of the CDR3: TGCGCCAGCAGCTTGGAAAGCCCCCAAGAGACCCAGTACTTC. As protein: CASSLESPQETQYF.

There are a few counts of this clone. The chain couples TRBV6-7 to TRBJ1-6, with D possibly being TRBD1 (6 bases). TRBV6-7 counts as an open reading frame of uncertain function. V lost 6 bases and J lost 5, with 20 bases in between. This CDR3 spans 17 amino acids. CDR3 DNA sequence: TGTGCCAGCAGCTCCGGGGAACGGGGGCAGGATAATTCACCCCTCCACTTT. Translation: CASSSGERGQDNSPLHF.

The CDR3 protein is CARPRTSGGCRAGRDREKLFF. CDR3 in DNA: TGTGCCCGCCCGAGGACTAGCGGGGGGTGTCGAGCGGGGCGGGATCGTGAAAAACTGTTTTTT. The chain combines TRBV30 with TRBJ1-4; possible D gene TRBD1, 5 bases. CDR1 and CDR2 (germline): GTSNPN, SVGIG (reference sequence). CDR3 length: 21 amino acids. V lost 8 bases to trimming and J lost 7 bases, with 41 bases between them.

This clone was recorded once. The V gene is TRBV28, the J gene TRBJ2-2; the D gene could be TRBD1 or TRBD2 (5 bases each). This CDR3 spans 15 amino acids. Trimming took 4 bases from V and 1 from J, leaving 10 bases between them. Germline V gives CDR1 MDHEN, CDR2 SYDVKM. CDR3 nucleotide sequence: TGTGCCAGCAGTTCTAAGGGACGGAACACCGGGGAGCTGTTTTTT. It is translated as CASSSKGRNTGELFF.

This chain connects TRBV18 to TRBJ2-1; 8 positions agree with TRBD1. This CDR3 comprises 16 residues. Germline V lookup: CDR1 KGHSH, CDR2 LQKENI. With 3 bases clipped from V and 5 bases from J, the junction kept 9 bases outside the gene matches. CDR3 in amino acids: CASSPRTGSWDNEQFF. The CDR3 region has the DNA TGTGCCAGCTCACCCCGGACAGGGAGTTGGGACAATGAGCAGTTCTTC.

The V and J genes are TRBV21-1 and TRBJ1-1; the DNA was not compared with TRBD1, the D call given in the table. TRBV21-1 is a pseudogene. CDR3 length: 15 residues. CDR3 in amino acids: CASSKEGGRDTEAFF. CDR3 nucleotides: TGTGCCAGCAGCAAAGAAGGGGGCCGGGACACTGAAGCTTTCTTT.

The chain is built from TRBV28 and TRBJ1-4, with TRBD1 identical over 9 bases. Germline CDR1 reads MDHEN; CDR2 reads SYDVKM. This CDR3 is 12 amino acids long. V was pared by 2 bases and J by 14 bases, with 3 bases of the junction left unmatched. The CDR3 is CASSLMGQGLFF. The DNA of the CDR3 is TGTGCCAGCAGTTTAATGGGACAGGGCCTGTTTTTT.

V usage is TRBV21-1 and J usage is TRBJ2-2; the table calls TRBD2, which could not be checked here. TRBV21-1 is an annotated pseudogene. The CDR3 consists of 16 residues. The chain's CDR3 is CASSKITSGSTGELFF. For the CDR3, the DNA is TGTGCCAGCAGCAAAATTACTAGCGGGAGCACCGGGGAGCTGTTTTTT.

CDR3 protein: CASSMTGQGAYEQYF. The CDR3 nucleotides read TGTGCCAGTAGTATGACGGGACAGGGAGCCTACGAGCAGTACTTC. J is TRBJ2-7 and V is TRBV19; 9 bases line up with TRBD1. Germline lookup yields CDR1 LNHDA and CDR2 SQIVND (reference sequence). The V gene end was trimmed by 3 bases and the J gene end by 2 bases; junction bases not matched to a gene: 5. CDR3 length: 15 amino acids.

The gene calls are TRBV18 and TRBJ1-2; D remains ambiguous. The CDR3 runs 16 residues. V lost 6 bases and J 0 bases, leaving 17 bases between the germline ends. Germline V gene sequence: CDR1 KGHSH, CDR2 LQKENI. CDR3 protein: CASSSGRESTNYGYTF. DNA for the CDR3: TGTGCCAGCTCCTCAGGACGTGAAAGTACTAACTATGGCTACACCTTC.

The chain recombines TRBV6-5 with TRBJ2-7; D is unclear. The CDR3 runs to 13 residues. Trimming stripped 2 bases from V and 5 bases from J, with 10 bases between. Germline CDR1 and CDR2: MNHEY and SVGAGI. The DNA for the CDR3 is TGTGCCAGCAGTTACGATCGTAGCCACGAGCAGTACTTC. Protein: CASSYDRSHEQYF.

The chain recombines TRBV5-6 with TRBJ1-2; 9 bases align to TRBD1. Unmatched junction bases numbered 8, after V lost 4 bases and J lost 1 base. CDR3 length equals 16 residues. Germline CDR1 SGHDT, CDR2 YYEEEE. The CDR3 sequence is CASSTAGTGFNYGYTF. CDR3 nucleotide sequence: TGTGCCAGCAGCACCGCCGGGACAGGGTTTAACTATGGCTACACCTTC.

The J gene is TRBJ1-2, the V gene TRBV28; D is undetermined. Trimming took 4 bases from V and 4 from J, leaving 4 bases between them. CDR1 and CDR2 from the germline V gene are MDHEN and SYDVKM. The CDR3 sequence is 11 residues long. The CDR3 protein is CASSSRYGYTF. The CDR3 bases are TGTGCCAGCAGTTCGCGCTATGGCTACACCTTC.

The rearrangement joins TRBV2 to TRBJ1-5, with D uncertain. Trimming pared 6 bases from V and 2 bases from J, leaving 11 bases between. The CDR3 is made up of 14 amino acids. The V gene's germline CDR1 is SNHLY and CDR2 FYNNEI. The CDR3 DNA is TGTGCCAGCAGGACCGCGCTGGGCAATCAGCCCCAGCATTTT. This sequence encodes CASRTALGNQPQHF.

A remark on this clone: The same CDR3 can be traced to other DNA sequences in this sample. The J gene is TRBJ1-1, the V gene TRBV5-1; TRBD1 aligns across 8 bases. The CDR3 sequence is 14 residues long. CDR1 and CDR2 (germline): SGHRS, YFSETQ. Germline trimming cut 4 bases from V and 0 bases from J; bases unmatched to any gene: 2. The CDR3, as DNA: TGCGCCAGCAGCAAGGGACAGGTGAACACTGAAGCTTTCTTT. Protein: CASSKGQVNTEAFF.

This chain connects TRBV29-1 to TRBJ2-5, with a weak D call TRBD1 (6 bases). This CDR3 is built from 15 residues. V was pared by 4 bases and J by 1 base, with 16 bases between. CDR1 and CDR2 (germline): SQVTM, ANQGSEA. The CDR3 DNA reads as TGCAGCGTTGGTGGACAGTATACTTTCCAAGAGACCCAGTACTTC. Residues: CSVGGQYTFQETQYF.

V is TRBV6-5 and J is TRBJ2-2, with D unclear. The CDR3 length is 14 residues. The germline V and J ends were trimmed by 2 bases and 7 bases, with 11 bases remaining between them. Germline CDR1 and CDR2: MNHEY and SVGAGI. In DNA, the CDR3 is TGTGCCAGCAGTTACAAATCCCCGGGCGGGGAGCTGTTTTTT. As protein: CASSYKSPGGELFF.

A single count supports this clone. The genes are TRBV27 and TRBJ2-2; a possible D gene is TRBD1 (6 bases). With 2 bases removed from V and 2 bases from J, the gap between germline ends came to 9 bases. CDR3 size: 15 residues. Germline V gives CDR1 MNHEY, CDR2 SMNVEV (reference sequence). DNA for the CDR3: TGTGCCAGCAGTTTACTGGGACAAAACACCGGGGAGCTGTTTTTT. Amino acids: CASSLLGQNTGELFF.

This chain connects TRBV18 to TRBJ2-2; a weak D match, TRBD1 (5 bases). The CDR3 sequence is 14 residues long. Germline loops: CDR1 KGHSH, CDR2 LQKENI. Trimming took off 10 bases at V and 0 bases at J, with 12 bases between the two ends. The CDR3 DNA reads TGTGCCACCCGAGGACAATCGAACACCGGGGAGCTGTTTTTT. It is translated as CATRGQSNTGELFF.

This sequence joins TRBV10-3 and TRBJ1-5, with D possibly matching TRBD1 (5 bases). V lost 2 bases and J 3 bases, leaving 8 bases between the germline ends. Germline CDR1 and CDR2: ENHRY and SYGVKD. The CDR3 contains 14 residues. The CDR3 region is CAISERQPNQPQHF. Written as DNA, the CDR3 is TGTGCCATCAGTGAGAGACAGCCCAATCAGCCCCAGCATTTT.

This chain joins TRBV7-3 and TRBJ2-3; TRBD2 is a possible D gene (6 bases). This CDR3 contains 11 residues. Per germline, CDR1 SGHTA and CDR2 FQGTGA. The ends were cut back, 5 bases at V and 7 bases at J, with 7 bases in the middle. The CDR3 here is CASSRGNTQYF. The CDR3 bases are TGTGCCAGCAGCCGGGGGAATACGCAGTATTTT.

The rearrangement uses TRBV6-1 and TRBJ1-5; 9 positions match TRBD1. V lost 2 bases, J lost 3 bases, and 2 bases stayed unmatched. The CDR3 extends over 15 amino acids. In germline, CDR1 is MNHNS, CDR2 SASEGT. The CDR3 region has the DNA TGTGCCAGCAGTGAAACAGGGGGCGCCAATCAGCCCCAGCATTTT. Its translation: CASSETGGANQPQHF.

V and J are TRBV5-1 and TRBJ1-1, with 7 bases lining up with TRBD1. The ends lost 0 bases at V and 7 bases at J; junction bases unmatched: 9. The germline V gene has CDR1 SGHRS and CDR2 YFSETQ. The CDR3 is made up of 15 amino acids. CDR3 DNA sequence: TGCGCCAGCAGCTTGGATGGGACAGCGGCAGATGAAGCTTTCTTT. Its translation: CASSLDGTAADEAFF.

The V call is TRBV27, the J call TRBJ2-1; D remains unclear. Germline assignment: CDR1 MNHEY and CDR2 SMNVEV (reference sequence). This CDR3 has 13 residues. The V gene lost 2 bases and the J gene lost 5 bases, with 7 bases spanning the gap. CDR3 amino acids: CASSLQAHNEQFF. The CDR3 region has the DNA TGTGCCAGCAGTTTACAGGCGCACAATGAGCAGTTCTTC.

V usage is TRBV19 and J usage is TRBJ1-3; D might be TRBD1 (6 bases). The CDR3 is 18 residues long. The V end lost 2 bases, the J end lost 2 bases, and 19 bases lay between the germline ends. CDR1 is LNHDA, CDR2 SQIVND, per germline (reference sequence). As DNA, the CDR3 is TGTGCCAGTAGTATAAAAAGGGGACAACAATATCCTGGAAACACCATATATTTT. This encodes CASSIKRGQQYPGNTIYF.

The chain is built from TRBV5-1 and TRBJ1-1; 8 nucleotides match TRBD1. J gave up 0 bases and V 4 bases, and 5 bases lay outside the gene matches. CDR1 is SGHRS and CDR2 is YFSETQ in the germline V gene. The CDR3 is 15 amino acids. CDR3 coding DNA: TGCGCCAGCAGCCAGGGACAGGATCTGAACACTGAAGCTTTCTTT. This encodes CASSQGQDLNTEAFF.

The chain couples TRBV5-1 to TRBJ2-3, with 9 bases lining up with TRBD1. V shed 5 bases, J shed 2 bases, and the junction held 9 bases outside the gene matches. This CDR3 comprises 16 residues. CDR1 and CDR2 (germline): SGHRS, YFSETQ. The CDR3 DNA reads TGCGCCAGCAGACCCCCCGGGACAGGGTTCACAGATACGCAGTATTTT. Translated, it gives CASRPPGTGFTDTQYF.

The chain combines TRBV9 with TRBJ1-5; D remains ambiguous. The germline V gene has CDR1 SGDLS and CDR2 YYNGEE. The length of the CDR3 is 14 residues. The V and J ends lost 6 bases and 0 bases respectively, with 10 bases between them. The CDR3 loop is CASNDGDSNQPQHF. The CDR3 coding sequence is TGTGCCAGCAACGACGGGGATAGCAATCAGCCCCAGCATTTT.

The genes are TRBV15 and TRBJ2-3, with D perhaps TRBD2 (6 bases). Germline CDR1 is LNHNV and CDR2 is YYDKDF (reference sequence). The CDR3 is 16 residues long. Trimming removed 3 bases from V and 2 bases from J, with 15 bases in between. The CDR3 here is CATSSNLGGVTDTQYF. In nucleotides, the CDR3 is TGTGCCACCAGCAGTAATCTGGGGGGAGTCACAGATACGCAGTATTTT.

The CDR3 DNA follows: TGCAGTGCTAGAGTGAATGAGCAGTTCTTC. It specifies CSARVNEQFF. The chain uses TRBV20-1 and TRBJ2-1; the D is unclear. CDR1 and CDR2 from the germline V gene are DFQATT and SNEGSKA (reference sequence). The CDR3 contains 10 residues. Trimming took 1 base from V and 7 from J, leaving 2 bases between them.

This chain joins TRBV28 and TRBJ2-7; D might be TRBD1 (6 bases). V lost 10 bases and J lost 0, with 10 bases in between. The CDR3 is 12 residues long. Germline V gives CDR1 MDHEN, CDR2 SYDVKM. The CDR3 nucleotides are TGTGCCACACGGGACACCTCCTACGAGCAGTACTTC. It yields the protein CATRDTSYEQYF. Based on the CDR3 plus reference TRBV28 and TRBJ2-7, the full variable domain is DVKVTQSSRYLVKRTGEKVFLECVQDMDHENMFWYRQDPGLGLRLIYFSYDVKMKEKGDIPEGYSVSREKKERFSLILESASTNQTSMYLCATRDTSYEQYFGPGTRLTVT.